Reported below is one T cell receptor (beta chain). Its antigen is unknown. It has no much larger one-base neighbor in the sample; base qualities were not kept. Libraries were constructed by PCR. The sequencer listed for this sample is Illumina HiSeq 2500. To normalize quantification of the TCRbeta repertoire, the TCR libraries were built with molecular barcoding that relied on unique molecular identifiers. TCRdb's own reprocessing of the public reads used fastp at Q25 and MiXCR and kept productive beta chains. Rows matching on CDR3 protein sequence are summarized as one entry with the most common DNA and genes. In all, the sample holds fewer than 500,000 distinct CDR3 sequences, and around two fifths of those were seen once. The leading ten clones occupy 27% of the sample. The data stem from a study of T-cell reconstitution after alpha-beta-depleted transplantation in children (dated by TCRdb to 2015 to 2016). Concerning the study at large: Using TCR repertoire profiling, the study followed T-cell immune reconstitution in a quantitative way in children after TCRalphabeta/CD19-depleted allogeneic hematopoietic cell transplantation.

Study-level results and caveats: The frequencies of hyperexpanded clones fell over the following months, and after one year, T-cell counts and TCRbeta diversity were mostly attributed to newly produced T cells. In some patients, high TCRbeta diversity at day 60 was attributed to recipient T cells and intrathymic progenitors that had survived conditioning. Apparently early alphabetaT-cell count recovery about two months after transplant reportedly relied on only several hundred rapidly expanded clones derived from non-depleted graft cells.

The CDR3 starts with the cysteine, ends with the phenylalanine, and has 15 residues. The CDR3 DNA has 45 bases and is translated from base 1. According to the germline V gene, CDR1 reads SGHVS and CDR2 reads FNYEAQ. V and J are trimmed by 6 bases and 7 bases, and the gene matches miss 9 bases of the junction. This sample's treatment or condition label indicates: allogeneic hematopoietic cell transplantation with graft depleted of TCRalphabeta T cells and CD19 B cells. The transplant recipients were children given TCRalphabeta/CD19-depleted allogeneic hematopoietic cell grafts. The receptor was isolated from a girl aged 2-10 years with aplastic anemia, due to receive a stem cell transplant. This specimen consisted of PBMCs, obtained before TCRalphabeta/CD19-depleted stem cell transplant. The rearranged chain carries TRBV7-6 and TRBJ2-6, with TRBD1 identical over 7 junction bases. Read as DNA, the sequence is TGTGCCAGCAGTCTTGCCCGGACAGGTGCCAACGTCCTGACTTTC. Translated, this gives CASSLARTGANVLTF. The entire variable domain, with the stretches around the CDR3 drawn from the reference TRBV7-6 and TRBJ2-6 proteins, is GAGVSQSPRYKVTKRGQDVALRCDPISGHVSLYWYRQALGQGPEFLTYFNYEAQQDKSGLPNDRFSAERPEGSISTLTIQRTEQRDSAMYRCASSLARTGANVLTFGAGSRLTVL.